These 13 T cell receptor beta chains share one sample of origin, sequenced in a study of hypomethylating agent response in myelodysplastic syndrome. TCRdb's copy holds only in-frame clones and misses some; the assay was immunoSEQ multiplex PCR. In the table there are about 2,800 clones, 82% of which are singletons. Sequences were derived from bone marrow, sampled before or after starting hypomethylating agent treatment for myelodysplastic syndrome (not recorded which). Receptors originate from a human donor with myelodysplastic syndrome.

This chain joins TRBV5-4 and TRBJ1-3; D unclear. Trimming pared 4 bases from V and 4 bases from J, leaving 6 bases between. This CDR3 spans 12 amino acids. Germline values: CDR1 SGHNT, CDR2 YYREEE (reference sequence). The CDR3 bases are TGTGCCAGCAGCCGCGACGGAAACACCATATATTTT. Translation gives CASSRDGNTIYF.

V usage is TRBV2 and J usage is TRBJ1-2; D gene unclear. The CDR3 is 13 residues long. Deletions cut 5 bases from V and 1 base from J, with 8 bases between. Germline lookup yields CDR1 SNHLY and CDR2 FYNNEI. CDR3 coding DNA: TGTGCCAGCAGTCAGACTAATAACTATGGCTACACCTTC. Translated: CASSQTNNYGYTF.

The chain carries TRBV5-6 and TRBJ2-1; 8 nucleotides align to TRBD2. Germline V lookup: CDR1 SGHDT, CDR2 YYEEEE. J was trimmed by 4 bases and V by 2 bases; bases with no gene match: 5. The CDR3 runs to 15 residues. The DNA for the CDR3 is TGTGCCAGCAGCTTAAGCGGGGGTTTTTACAATGAGCAGTTCTTC. This sequence encodes CASSLSGGFYNEQFF.

The chain employs TRBV10-3 and TRBJ2-7, with D unclear. Trimming took off 3 bases at V and 3 bases at J, with 3 bases between the two ends. This CDR3 spans 11 amino acids. CDR1 is ENHRY, CDR2 SYGVKD, per germline. CDR3 sequence: CAISDLYEQYF. The CDR3 DNA reads as TGTGCCATCAGTGACCTCTACGAGCAGTACTTC.

The rearrangement links TRBV5-1 to TRBJ2-3; D uncertain. Trimming shortened V by 0 bases and J by 1 base, and 6 bases separated the two germline ends. CDR3 size: 14 residues. Germline lookup yields CDR1 SGHRS and CDR2 YFSETQ. The CDR3 coding sequence is TGCGCCAGCAGCTTGGAGACCCGCACAGATACGCAGTATTTT. This gives the protein CASSLETRTDTQYF.

This chain connects TRBV10-2 to TRBJ2-7; 9 nucleotides match TRBD1. The V segment lost 6 bases and the J segment 4 bases; nucleotides outside the gene matches: 7. Germline CDR1 and CDR2: WSHSY and SAAADI. The length of the CDR3 is 14 residues. CDR3 in amino acids: CASSPTGGSYEQYF. Written as DNA, the CDR3 is TGCGCCAGCAGCCCGACAGGGGGTTCTTACGAGCAGTACTTC.

The rearrangement links TRBV28 to TRBJ2-1; a possible D gene is TRBD2 (6 bases). Germline CDR1 is MDHEN and CDR2 is SYDVKM. The V and J ends lost 4 bases and 5 bases respectively, with 12 bases between them. The CDR3 is 14 residues long. CDR3 sequence (DNA): TGTGCCAGCAGTTGGAGGGGCCTGAACAATGAGCAGTTCTTC. Protein sequence: CASSWRGLNNEQFF.

The chain has TRBV10-2 and TRBJ2-7; no reliable D call. This CDR3 is built from 13 residues. Trimming stripped 8 bases from V and 3 bases from J, with 14 bases between. Germline CDR1 reads WSHSY; CDR2 reads SAAADI. Here the CDR3 reads CASLKEPHYEQYF. The CDR3 DNA sequence: TGCGCCAGCTTGAAGGAACCCCACTACGAGCAGTACTTC.

The chain couples TRBV2 to TRBJ2-7, with 7 positions matching TRBD1. The CDR3 runs 14 residues. Germline V gene sequence: CDR1 SNHLY, CDR2 FYNNEI. Trimming at V came to 7 bases and at J to 3 bases, leaving 9 bases not matched to a gene. This CDR3 is CASTPDRTLYEQYF. As DNA, the CDR3 is TGTGCCAGCACCCCGGACAGGACCCTCTACGAGCAGTACTTC.

The chain employs TRBV6-1 and TRBJ2-3; D uncertain. Trimming left V 3 bases short and J 4 bases short, with 5 bases between. CDR3 length: 12 amino acids. Looked up from germline, CDR1 is MNHNS and CDR2 is SASEGT. The CDR3 DNA reads TGTGCCAGCAGTGAGAGGCCAGATACGCAGTATTTT. Residues: CASSERPDTQYF.

The genes are TRBV7-3 and TRBJ2-1, with TRBD2 as a possible D gene (7 bases). V lost 6 bases to trimming and J lost 9 bases, with 18 bases between them. Germline V gene sequence: CDR1 SGHTA, CDR2 FQGTGA. There are 14 residues in the CDR3. The CDR3 reads CASSPWGRGLEQFF. The CDR3 nucleotides read TGTGCCAGCAGTCCTTGGGGGCGGGGGCTTGAGCAGTTCTTC.

The chain combines TRBV7-2 with TRBJ2-3, with a possible D match to TRBD1 (6 bases). The CDR3 is made up of 16 amino acids. V gave up 5 bases and J gave up 0 bases, with 15 bases separating them. The germline gives CDR1 SGHTA, CDR2 FQGNSA. The CDR3 nucleotides are TGTGCCAGCAGCCGGACAGTATGGGGTAGCACAGATACGCAGTATTTT. Amino acids: CASSRTVWGSTDTQYF.

The rearrangement links TRBV6-1 to TRBJ2-5; D ambiguous. The CDR3 contains 13 residues. Trimming removed 4 bases at V and 4 bases at J, with 10 bases between. Looked up from germline, CDR1 is MNHNS and CDR2 is SASEGT. Written as DNA, the CDR3 is TGTGCCAGCAGTGGGCAGGCGGTAGAGACCCAGTACTTC. This codes for CASSGQAVETQYF.